These 20 T cell receptor beta chains were all obtained from the same sample, sequenced in a study of tumor and adjacent non-tumor tissue in lung cancer. No cell sorting was done before RNA was extracted from the tissue. Three rounds of nested PCR, following a modified ARM-PCR protocol, produced the TCRbeta library. MiXCR was run by TCRdb on the multiplex PCR reads, yielding one entry per CDR3 protein. This table holds fewer than 80,000 distinct CDR3 sequences, approximately 71% found once. Sequencing was performed on lung tumor tissue. The receptors originated from an older woman with non-small cell lung cancer.

In its sample, this clonotype was seen many times. The rearrangement joins TRBV6-1 to TRBJ1-5, with D uncertain. The germline CDR1 and CDR2 sequences are MNHNS and SASEGT. V was pared by 4 bases and J by 3 bases, with 13 bases between. This CDR3 has 15 amino acids. The CDR3 sequence is CASSVVLDPNQPQHF. The CDR3 region has the DNA TGTGCCAGCAGTGTTGTCTTAGATCCCAATCAGCCCCAGCATTTT.

This rearrangement joins TRBV11-1 to TRBJ2-1; possibly TRBD2 for D (6 bases). V was pared by 11 bases and J by 8 bases, with 22 bases between. This CDR3 is 14 amino acids long. Germline V gives CDR1 SGHAT, CDR2 FQDESV (reference sequence). CDR3 in amino acids: CAGSARDGRYEQFF. Here the CDR3 DNA reads TGTGCCGGTAGCGCGCGGGATGGCCGCTATGAGCAGTTCTTC.

Remarks on this clonotype: A much larger clone differs from this one at a single base, so this may be a read error. The CDR3 does not close with the conserved phenylalanine or tryptophan, likely indicating a read error. The chain carries TRBV11-3 and TRBJ2-5, with 7 bases matching TRBD1. The CDR3 is made up of 13 amino acids. Germline loops: CDR1 SGHNT, CDR2 YENEEA. The CDR3 DNA is TGTGTCAGCAGCTTAGACAGGGAAGAGACCCAGTACTCC. This encodes CVSSLDREETQYS.

The DNA of the CDR3 is TGCGCCAACGTGGTGGGGGGGTTAAGCTACGAGCAGTACTTC. As protein: CANVVGGLSYEQYF. The V gene is TRBV5-1, the J gene TRBJ2-7, with 7 bases matching TRBD2. Trimming took 9 bases from V and 3 from J; bases not matched to a gene: 12. CDR1 is SGHRS, CDR2 YFSETQ, per germline. This CDR3 has 14 amino acids. The variable domain in full, with the rest retrieved from reference TRBV5-1 and TRBJ2-7, is KAGVTQTPRYLIKTRGQQVTLSCSPISGHRSVSWYQQTPGQGLQFLFEYFSETQRNKGNFPGRFSGRQFSNSRSEMNVSTLELGDSALYLCANVVGGLSYEQYFGPGTRLTVT.

The chain has TRBV29-1 and TRBJ1-1; 7 bases match TRBD1. V was pared by 4 bases and J by 8 bases, with 10 bases of the junction left unmatched. This CDR3 contains 13 residues. Germline V gives CDR1 SQVTM, CDR2 ANQGSEA. This chain's CDR3 is CSVVETGQGEAFF. The CDR3 bases are TGCAGCGTTGTAGAGACAGGGCAGGGCGAAGCTTTCTTT.

On this clonotype itself: One end of the junction is discordant with germline, which a read error may explain. The rearrangement uses TRBV29-1 and TRBJ1-1; D is undetermined. The CDR3 spans 11 residues. Germline lookup yields CDR1 SQVTM and CDR2 ANQGSEA. DNA for the CDR3: TGCAACGGCGGGCGCAACACTGAAGCTTCCTTT. Encoded protein: CNGGRNTEASF. Together with reference TRBV29-1 and TRBJ1-1, the CDR3 gives the full variable domain: SAVISQKPSRDICQRGTSLTIQCQVDSQVTMMFWYRQQPGQSLTLIATANQGSEATYESGFVIDKFPISRPNLTFSTLTVSNMSPEDSSIYLCNGGRNTEASFGQGTRLTVV.

The V call is TRBV7-9, the J call TRBJ1-1, with D possibly being TRBD1 (6 bases). This CDR3 has 13 residues. Deletions cut 6 bases from V and 1 base from J, with 9 bases between. The germline CDR1 and CDR2 sequences are SEHNR and FQNEAQ (reference sequence). Here the CDR3 DNA reads TGTGCCAGCAGGGTACAGGGGAACACTGAAGCTTTCTTT. It encodes CASRVQGNTEAFF.

The chain carries TRBV6-1 and TRBJ1-2; a weak D match, TRBD1 (6 bases). V was shortened by 2 bases and J by 8 bases, with 24 bases between the two germline ends. There are 17 residues in the CDR3. The V gene's germline CDR1 is MNHNS and CDR2 SASEGT. CDR3 loop: CASSESLRTSQTGGYTF. Written as DNA, the CDR3 is TGTGCCAGCAGTGAATCGCTCCGGACATCGCAAACAGGGGGCTACACCTTC.

A remark on this clonotype: One end of the junction is discordant with germline, which a read error may explain. The CDR3 sequence is CASSVGLTVGYGCTF. CDR3 in DNA: TGTGCCAGCAGCGTAGGGCTAACGGTGGGGTATGGCTGCACCTTC. The J gene is TRBJ1-2, the V gene TRBV9; D gene unclear. Germline V gene sequence: CDR1 SGDLS, CDR2 YYNGEE. The CDR3 is 15 residues long.

This clonotype has a count of ten or more. This chain links TRBV6-5 with TRBJ1-2; no clear D. Germline V gene sequence: CDR1 MNHEY, CDR2 SVGAGI. This CDR3 comprises 13 residues. V gave up 5 bases and J gave up 7 bases, with 14 bases separating them. The CDR3 loop is CASSTGWTGGYTF. As DNA, the CDR3 is TGTGCCAGCAGTACCGGTTGGACTGGTGGCTACACCTTC.

Remarks on this clonotype: Germline is not matched at one junction end, which may reflect a read error. The chain has TRBV4-2 and TRBJ2-3; a possible D gene is TRBD2 (5 bases). The CDR3 extends over 15 amino acids. Germline V lookup: CDR1 LGHNA, CDR2 YNFKEQ. CDR3 bases: TGTCCCAGCAGTCAAGGGTCGGGCGGGTTATATACGCAGTATTTT. Translated: CPSSQGSGGLYTQYF.

As regards this clonotype: A single base separates this from a much larger clone, so it may be a read error. The genes are TRBV30 and TRBJ2-1; perhaps D is TRBD1 or TRBD2 (5 bases each). The germline V gene encodes CDR1 GTSNPN and CDR2 SVGIG (reference sequence). The CDR3 runs to 16 residues. The CDR3 sequence: CAWSGWGTRSYSEQFF. For the CDR3, the DNA is TGTGCCTGGAGTGGATGGGGGACCCGCTCCTACAGTGAGCAGTTCTTC.

Worth noting for this clonotype: Relative to the germline gene, one junction end is altered; a read error may explain this. The chain recombines TRBV6-2 or TRBV6-3 with TRBJ2-1, with 7 bases aligning to TRBD2. CDR3 length: 16 amino acids. Germline values: CDR1 MNHEY, CDR2 SVGEGT. This CDR3 is CGSRSAGGSSYNERFF. CDR3 nucleotide sequence: TGTGGCAGCAGATCGGCGGGCGGGAGCTCCTACAATGAGCGGTTCTTC.

Worth noting for this clonotype: A much larger clone is a single base away; this may be a read error. The chain combines TRBV11-2 with TRBJ1-2; D is ambiguous. Trimming removed 7 bases from V and 4 bases from J, with 16 bases in between. Germline CDR1 is SGHAT and CDR2 is FQNNGV. The CDR3 is made up of 14 amino acids. The CDR3: CASNFSDGIYGYTF. In DNA form, the CDR3 reads TGTGCCAGCAACTTCTCGGACGGGATCTATGGCTACACCTTC.

Notes on this clonotype: An end of the junction differs from the germline gene, which may be a read error. The rearrangement uses TRBV28 and TRBJ2-7, with D hard to call. From germline, CDR1 is MDHEN and CDR2 SYDVKM. The CDR3 extends over 11 amino acids. CDR3: CASSNNYKQYF. The CDR3 DNA follows: TGTGCCAGCAGTAATAACTACAAGCAGTACTTT.

A single count supports this clonotype. Relative to the germline gene, one junction end is altered; a read error may explain this. J is TRBJ2-5 and V is TRBV5-6; D tentatively reads TRBD1 or TRBD2 (5 bases each). Germline-derived CDR1 and CDR2 are SGHDT and YYEEEE. This CDR3 comprises 16 residues. CDR3 sequence: CASGLDRGGGQETQYF. The CDR3 DNA reads TGTGCCAGCGGCTTGGATCGGGGCGGTGGGCAAGAGACCCAGTACTTC.

This clonotype has more than one count but fewer than ten. Since the CDR3 does not end with the conserved phenylalanine or tryptophan, this likely comes from a read error. The V call is TRBV10-3, the J call TRBJ2-2, with D perhaps TRBD1 or TRBD2 (6 bases each). The CDR3 sequence is 12 residues long. The germline V gene encodes CDR1 ENHRY and CDR2 SYGVKD. The CDR3: CVISAGTGELFS. CDR3 coding DNA: TGTGTCATCAGTGCGGGGACAGGGGAGCTGTTTTCT.

In regard to this clonotype: This sequence may be a read error, since a much larger clone differs from it by one base. This chain connects TRBV6-6 to TRBJ2-3; TRBD1 might be the D (5 bases). Germline values: CDR1 MNHNY, CDR2 SVGAGI (reference sequence). This CDR3 is 12 amino acids long. V shed 10 bases and J shed 5 bases, with 13 bases lying between them. The CDR3 nucleotides read TGTGCCACCTCGGCAAGGGGAGATACGCAGTATTTT. Translated: CATSARGDTQYF.

A single count supports this clonotype. It is likely a read error, because the conserved phenylalanine at the end of the CDR3 is missing. This chain uses TRBV29-1 with TRBJ2-1, with 7 bases that match TRBD2. V was pared by 5 bases and J by 5 bases, with 9 bases of the junction left unmatched. The CDR3 is made up of 14 amino acids. Germline lookup yields CDR1 SQVTM and CDR2 ANQGSEA. CDR3 sequence: CSVRDYKVDNEQFL. DNA of the CDR3: TGCAGCGTTCGGGACTACAAGGTGGACAATGAGCAGTTCCTC.

With regard to this clonotype: This may stem from a read error, because a much larger clone lies one nucleotide away. In this CDR3 the conserved last residue, phenylalanine or tryptophan, is missing, so a read error is likely. This chain uses TRBV10-3 with TRBJ2-1, with TRBD2 matching 7 bases. The CDR3 length is 15 residues. Germline V gives CDR1 ENHRY, CDR2 SYGVKD. The CDR3 here is CAISEGGAGNNGQFL. In nucleotides, the CDR3 is TGTGCCATCAGTGAAGGAGGAGCGGGGAACAATGGGCAGTTCTTA.